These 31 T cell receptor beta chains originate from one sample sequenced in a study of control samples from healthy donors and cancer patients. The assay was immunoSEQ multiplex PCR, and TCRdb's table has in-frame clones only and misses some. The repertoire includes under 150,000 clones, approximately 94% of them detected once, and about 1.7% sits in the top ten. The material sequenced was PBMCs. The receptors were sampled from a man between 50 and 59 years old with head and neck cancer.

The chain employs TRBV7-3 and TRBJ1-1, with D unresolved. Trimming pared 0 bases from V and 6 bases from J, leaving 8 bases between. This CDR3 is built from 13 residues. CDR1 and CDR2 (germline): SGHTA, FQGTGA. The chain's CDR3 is CASSLTRRSEAFF. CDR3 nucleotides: TGTGCCAGCAGCTTAACGCGGCGGTCTGAAGCTTTCTTT.

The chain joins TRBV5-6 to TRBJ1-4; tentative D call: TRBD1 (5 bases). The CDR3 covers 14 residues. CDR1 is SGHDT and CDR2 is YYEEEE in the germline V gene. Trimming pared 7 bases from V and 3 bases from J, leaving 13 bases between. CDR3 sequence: CASRERGSNEKLFF. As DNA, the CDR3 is TGTGCCAGCCGGGAGCGGGGCTCTAATGAAAAACTGTTTTTT.

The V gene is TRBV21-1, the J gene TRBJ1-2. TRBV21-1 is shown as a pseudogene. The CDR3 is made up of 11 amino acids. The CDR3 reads CASSKEDGYTF. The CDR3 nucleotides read TGTGCCAGCAGCAAAGAAGACGGCTACACCTTC.

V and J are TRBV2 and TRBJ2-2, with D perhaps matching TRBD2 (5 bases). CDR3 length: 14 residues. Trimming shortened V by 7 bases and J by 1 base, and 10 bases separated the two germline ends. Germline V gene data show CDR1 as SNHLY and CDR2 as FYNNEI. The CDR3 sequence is CASKFGENTGELFF. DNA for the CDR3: TGTGCCAGCAAATTCGGGGAGAACACCGGGGAGCTGTTTTTT.

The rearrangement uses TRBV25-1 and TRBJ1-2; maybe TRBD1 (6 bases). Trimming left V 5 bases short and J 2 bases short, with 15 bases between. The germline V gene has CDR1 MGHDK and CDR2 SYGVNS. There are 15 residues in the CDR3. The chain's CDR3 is CASSPWRGRNYGYTF. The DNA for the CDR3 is TGTGCCAGCAGTCCTTGGCGGGGGCGCAACTATGGCTACACCTTC.

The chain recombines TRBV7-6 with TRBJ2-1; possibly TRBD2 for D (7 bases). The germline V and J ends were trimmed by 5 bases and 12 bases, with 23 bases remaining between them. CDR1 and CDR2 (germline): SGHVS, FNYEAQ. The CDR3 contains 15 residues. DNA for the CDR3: TGTGCCAGCAGCCCCTCCGGGGGGCCCTCCGGAGGGCAGTTCTTC. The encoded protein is CASSPSGGPSGGQFF.

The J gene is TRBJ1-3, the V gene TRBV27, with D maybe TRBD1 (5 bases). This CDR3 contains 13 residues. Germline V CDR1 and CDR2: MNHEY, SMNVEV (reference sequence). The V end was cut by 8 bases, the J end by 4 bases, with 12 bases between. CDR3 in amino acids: CASSAGVGNTIYF. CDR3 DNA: TGTGCCAGCTCGGCGGGGGTAGGAAACACCATATATTTT.

CDR3 in DNA: TGTGCCAGCAGTTTGTTGAGGGGGGAGCAGTTCTTC. Translation gives CASSLLRGEQFF. This chain joins TRBV12-3 or TRBV12-4 and TRBJ2-1; maybe TRBD1 (6 bases). With 3 bases removed from V and 10 bases from J, the gap between germline ends came to 10 bases. The CDR3 runs to 12 residues.

The CDR3 DNA reads TGTGCCAGCAGCTACCGGACAGGGGAAAATCGAGCTTTCTTT. Amino acids: CASSYRTGENRAFF. The chain has TRBV7-9 and TRBJ1-1, with 9 bases that match TRBD1. Germline loops: CDR1 SEHNR, CDR2 FQNEAQ (reference sequence). The V gene end was trimmed by 4 bases and the J gene end by 10 bases; junction bases not matched to a gene: 10. The CDR3 runs to 14 residues. The whole variable domain, remainder taken from reference TRBV7-9 and TRBJ1-1, is DTGVSQNPRHKITKRGQNVTFRCDPISEHNRLYWYRQTLGQGPEFLTYFQNEAQLEKSRLLSDRFSAERPKGSFSTLEIQRTEQGDSAMYLCASSYRTGENRAFFGQGTRLTVV.

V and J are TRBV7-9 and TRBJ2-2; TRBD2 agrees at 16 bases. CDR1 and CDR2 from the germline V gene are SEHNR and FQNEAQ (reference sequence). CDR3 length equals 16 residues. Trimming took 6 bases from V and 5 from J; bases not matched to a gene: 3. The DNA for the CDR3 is TGTGCCAGCAGACCGGGACTAGCGGGGGGGACCGGGGAGCTGTTTTTT. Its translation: CASRPGLAGGTGELFF.

CDR3 sequence reads: CASSYNSGGSYEQYF. DNA of the CDR3: TGTGCCAGCAGCTATAATAGCGGGGGGTCCTACGAGCAGTACTTC. V usage is TRBV9 and J usage is TRBJ2-7; TRBD2 aligns across 10 bases. The germline gives CDR1 SGDLS, CDR2 YYNGEE. This CDR3 is built from 15 residues. V trimming: 4 bases; J trimming: 1 base; junction bases outside the gene matches: 5.

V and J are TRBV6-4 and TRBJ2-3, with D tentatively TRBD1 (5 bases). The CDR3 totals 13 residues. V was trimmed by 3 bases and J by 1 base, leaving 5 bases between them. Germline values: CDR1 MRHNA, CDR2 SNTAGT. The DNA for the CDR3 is TGTGCCAGCAGTGAAGGGGGCACAGATACGCAGTATTTT. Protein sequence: CASSEGGTDTQYF.

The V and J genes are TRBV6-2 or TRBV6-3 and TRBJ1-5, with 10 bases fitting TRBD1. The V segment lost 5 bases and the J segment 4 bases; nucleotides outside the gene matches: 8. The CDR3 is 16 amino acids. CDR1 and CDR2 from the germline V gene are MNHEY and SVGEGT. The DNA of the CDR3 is TGTGCCAGCAGTAACCGGGACAGGGGCCGAAATCAGCCCCAGCATTTT. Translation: CASSNRDRGRNQPQHF.

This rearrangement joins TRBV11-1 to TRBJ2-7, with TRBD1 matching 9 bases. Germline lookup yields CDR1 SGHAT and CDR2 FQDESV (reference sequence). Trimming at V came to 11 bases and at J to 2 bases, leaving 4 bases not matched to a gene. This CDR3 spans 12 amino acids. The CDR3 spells CACGQGTYEQYF. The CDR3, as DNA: TGTGCCTGCGGACAGGGGACCTACGAGCAGTACTTC.

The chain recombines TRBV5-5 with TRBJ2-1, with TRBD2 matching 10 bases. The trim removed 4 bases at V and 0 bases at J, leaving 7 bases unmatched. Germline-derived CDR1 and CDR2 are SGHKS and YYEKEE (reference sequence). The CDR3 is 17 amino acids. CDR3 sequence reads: CASSRGVAGGSYNEQFF. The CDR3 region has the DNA TGTGCCAGCAGCCGAGGGGTAGCGGGGGGCTCCTACAATGAGCAGTTCTTC.

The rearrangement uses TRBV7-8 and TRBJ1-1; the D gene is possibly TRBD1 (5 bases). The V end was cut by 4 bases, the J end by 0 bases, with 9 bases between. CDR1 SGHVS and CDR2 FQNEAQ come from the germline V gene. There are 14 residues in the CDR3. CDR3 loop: CASSWGSLNTEAFF. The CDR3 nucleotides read TGTGCCAGCAGCTGGGGCAGTTTGAACACTGAAGCTTTCTTT.

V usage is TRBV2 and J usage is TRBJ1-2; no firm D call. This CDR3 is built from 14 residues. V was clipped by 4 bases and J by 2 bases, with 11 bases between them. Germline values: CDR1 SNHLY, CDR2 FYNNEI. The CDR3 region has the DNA TGTGCCAGCAGTGGCCTGCCGGGAAACTATGGCTACACCTTC. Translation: CASSGLPGNYGYTF.

The CDR3 region is CASSPQRGSTEAFF. The CDR3 DNA is TGTGCCAGCAGCCCACAACGCGGGAGCACTGAAGCTTTCTTT. The V call is TRBV11-2, the J call TRBJ1-1; D ambiguous. The CDR3 sequence is 14 residues long. V was clipped by 5 bases and J by 4 bases, with 14 bases between them. CDR1 SGHAT and CDR2 FQNNGV come from the germline V gene.

In DNA, the CDR3 is TGTGCCTCCCTGTCTAGAGCAGGGGCGAGAATCAACACTGAAGCTTTCTTT. It translates to CASLSRAGARINTEAFF. The chain carries TRBV28 and TRBJ1-1; perhaps TRBD1 as D (6 bases). Germline V CDR1 and CDR2: MDHEN, SYDVKM. The ends were cut back, 11 bases at V and 2 bases at J, with 27 bases in the middle. CDR3 length: 17 residues. Full variable domain (rest looked up from reference TRBV28 and TRBJ1-1): DVKVTQSSRYLVKRTGEKVFLECVQDMDHENMFWYRQDPGLGLRLIYFSYDVKMKEKGDIPEGYSVSREKKERFSLILESASTNQTSMYLCASLSRAGARINTEAFFGQGTRLTVV.

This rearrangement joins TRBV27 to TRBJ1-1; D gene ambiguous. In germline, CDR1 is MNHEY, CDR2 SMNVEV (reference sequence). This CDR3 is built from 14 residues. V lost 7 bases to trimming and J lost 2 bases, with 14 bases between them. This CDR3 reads CASIGVSGNTEAFF. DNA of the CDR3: TGTGCCAGCATTGGAGTATCGGGAAACACTGAAGCTTTCTTT.

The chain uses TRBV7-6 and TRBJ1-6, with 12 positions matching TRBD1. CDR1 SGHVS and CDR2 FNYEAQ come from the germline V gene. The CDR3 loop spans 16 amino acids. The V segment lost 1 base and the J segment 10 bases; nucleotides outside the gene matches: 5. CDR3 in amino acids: CASSLGGTGGNSPLHF. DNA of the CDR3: TGTGCCAGCAGCTTAGGAGGGACAGGGGGCAACTCACCCCTCCACTTT.

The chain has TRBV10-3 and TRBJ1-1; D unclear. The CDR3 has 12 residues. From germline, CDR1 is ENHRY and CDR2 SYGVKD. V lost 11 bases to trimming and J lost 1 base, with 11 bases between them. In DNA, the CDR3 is TGTGCCGCCGGAGGGCAGAACACTGAAGCTTTCTTT. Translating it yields CAAGGQNTEAFF.

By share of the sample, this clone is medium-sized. The CDR3 DNA sequence: TGTGCCAGCAGCTTCCCCGGTAGGGCCTCCTACGAGCAGTACTTC. Protein: CASSFPGRASYEQYF. The V and J genes are TRBV7-2 and TRBJ2-7; no clear D gene. The ends were cut back, 3 bases at V and 0 bases at J, with 12 bases in the middle. The CDR3 sequence is 15 residues long. Germline CDR1 and CDR2: SGHTA and FQGNSA.

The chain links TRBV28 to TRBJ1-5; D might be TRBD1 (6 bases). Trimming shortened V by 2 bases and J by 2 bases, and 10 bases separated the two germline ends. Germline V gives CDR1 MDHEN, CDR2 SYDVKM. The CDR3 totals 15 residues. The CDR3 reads CASSLGGAGNQPQHF. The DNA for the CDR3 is TGTGCCAGCAGTTTAGGGGGGGCGGGCAATCAGCCCCAGCATTTT.

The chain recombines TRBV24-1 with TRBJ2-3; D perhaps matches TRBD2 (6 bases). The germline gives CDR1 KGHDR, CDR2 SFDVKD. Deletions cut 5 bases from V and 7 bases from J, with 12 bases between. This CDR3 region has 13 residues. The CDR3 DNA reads TGTGCCACCAGTGGCTCTAGCGAACATACGCAGTATTTT. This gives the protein CATSGSSEHTQYF.

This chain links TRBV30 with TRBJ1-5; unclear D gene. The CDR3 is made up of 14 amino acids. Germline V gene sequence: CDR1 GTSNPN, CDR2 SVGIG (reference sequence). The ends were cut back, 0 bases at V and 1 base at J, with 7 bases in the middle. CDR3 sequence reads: CAWSVLSSNQPQHF. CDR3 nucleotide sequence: TGTGCCTGGAGTGTTCTAAGCAGCAATCAGCCCCAGCATTTT.

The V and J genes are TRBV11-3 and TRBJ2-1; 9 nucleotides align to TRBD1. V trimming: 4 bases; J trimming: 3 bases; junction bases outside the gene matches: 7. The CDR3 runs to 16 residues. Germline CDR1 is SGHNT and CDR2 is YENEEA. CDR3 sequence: CASSSPGTGLYNEQFF. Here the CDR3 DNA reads TGTGCCAGCAGCTCCCCCGGGACAGGGCTCTACAATGAGCAGTTCTTC. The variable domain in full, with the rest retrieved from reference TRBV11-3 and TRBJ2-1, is EAGVVQSPRYKIIEKKQPVAFWCNPISGHNTLYWYLQNLGQGPELLIRYENEEAVDDSQLPKDRFSAERLKGVDSTLKIQPAELGDSAVYLCASSSPGTGLYNEQFFGPGTRLTVL.

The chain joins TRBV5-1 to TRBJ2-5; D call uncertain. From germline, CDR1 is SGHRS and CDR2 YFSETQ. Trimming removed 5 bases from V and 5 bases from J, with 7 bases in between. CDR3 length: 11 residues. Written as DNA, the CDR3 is TGCGCCAGCAGGGGGATGGAGACCCAGTACTTC. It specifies CASRGMETQYF.

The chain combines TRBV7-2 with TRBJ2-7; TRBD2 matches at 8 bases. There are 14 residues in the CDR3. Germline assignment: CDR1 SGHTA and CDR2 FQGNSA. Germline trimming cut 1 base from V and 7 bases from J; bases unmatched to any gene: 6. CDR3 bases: TGTGCCAGCAGCTTAGTCGCAGCGGGGGAGGAGCAGTACTTC. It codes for CASSLVAAGEEQYF.

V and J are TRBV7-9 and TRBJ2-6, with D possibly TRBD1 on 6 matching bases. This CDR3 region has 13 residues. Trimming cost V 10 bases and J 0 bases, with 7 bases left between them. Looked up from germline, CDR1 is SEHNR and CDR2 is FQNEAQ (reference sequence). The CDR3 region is CAKQGSGANVLTF. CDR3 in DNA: TGTGCCAAACAGGGCTCTGGGGCCAACGTCCTGACTTTC.

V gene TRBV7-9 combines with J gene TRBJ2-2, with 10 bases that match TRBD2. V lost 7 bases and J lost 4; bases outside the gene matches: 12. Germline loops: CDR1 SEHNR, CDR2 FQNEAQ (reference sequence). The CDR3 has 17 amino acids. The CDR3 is CASIQAPTSGLTGELFF. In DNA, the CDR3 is TGTGCCAGCATCCAAGCCCCGACTAGCGGGCTCACCGGGGAGCTGTTTTTT.